This T cell receptor beta chain was sequenced during a study of blood T cells in healthy people across ages. This clonotype has a handful of counts. What it binds is not known. A second PCR, run for about 7 to 12 cycles, used a sample-barcoded 5' primer plus a J-beta primer mix. TCRdb recomputed calls from the 5' RACE reads with MiXCR, one row per CDR3 protein. Among 950,000 to 1,200,000 distinct CDR3 sequences listed, 35% to 40% were seen once. General observations from the study: Fewer expanded clones and more diversity marked long-lived versus aged donors. While age rose, TCR beta diversity per million T cells dropped in a roughly linear way.

V shed 6 bases and J 0 bases; nucleotides not matched to a gene: 8. CDR1 is LGHNA and CDR2 is YNFKEQ in the germline V gene. CDR3 size: 17 residues. The sequencing sample was made of blood. The receptor was isolated from a man between 18 and 29 years old in good health. J is TRBJ2-3 and V is TRBV4-2; 11 bases are a match to TRBD2. CDR3 region: CASSSGGGTSSTDTQYF. The CDR3 nucleotides read TGTGCCAGCAGTAGCGGGGGGGGAACTTCTAGCACAGATACGCAGTATTTT.